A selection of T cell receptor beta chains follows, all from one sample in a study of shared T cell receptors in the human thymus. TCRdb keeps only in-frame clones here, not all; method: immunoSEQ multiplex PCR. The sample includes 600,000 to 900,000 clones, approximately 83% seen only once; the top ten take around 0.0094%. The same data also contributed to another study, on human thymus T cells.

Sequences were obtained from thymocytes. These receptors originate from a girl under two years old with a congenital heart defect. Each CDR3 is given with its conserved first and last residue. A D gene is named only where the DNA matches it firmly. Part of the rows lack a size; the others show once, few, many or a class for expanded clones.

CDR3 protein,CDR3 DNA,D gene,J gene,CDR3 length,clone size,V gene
CASSVGTGPYEQYF,TGCGCCAGCAGCGTTGGGACAGGGCCCTACGAGCAGTACTTC,TRBD1,TRBJ2-7,14,.,TRBV5-1
CASSSIAGGTARCNYGYTF,TGTGCCAGCAGCTCCATAGCGGGGGGGACCGCGCGCTGTAACTATGGCTACACCTTC,.,TRBJ1-2,19,.,TRBV7-8
CASSLDDMGGYTDTQYF,TGCGCCAGCAGCTTGGACGACATGGGAGGGTACACAGATACGCAGTATTTT,TRBD2,TRBJ2-3,17,.,TRBV5-1
CASSLRTGNAEAFF,TGTGCCAGCAGCTTAAGGACAGGGAACGCTGAAGCTTTCTTT,TRBD1,TRBJ1-1,14,.,TRBV7-9
CASISGGGDTEAFF,TGTGCCAGCATCTCGGGGGGTGGGGACACTGAAGCTTTCTTT,.,TRBJ1-1,14,.,TRBV6-5
CASSQRQGKGQMNTEAFF,TGTGCCAGCAGCCAACGACAGGGAAAAGGGCAGATGAACACTGAAGCTTTCTTT,TRBD1,TRBJ1-1,18,once,TRBV4-2
CASSLPGGVAFF,TGTGCCAGCAGTTTACCGGGAGGCGTAGCTTTCTTT,.,TRBJ1-1,12,.,TRBV27
CASGRGGGGEAFF,TGTGCCAGCGGGCGGGGCGGTGGTGGTGAAGCTTTCTTT,.,TRBJ1-1,13,once,TRBV6-6
CASSFVRGSIRFF,TGTGCCAGCAGTTTTGTTCGGGGAAGTATTCGGTTCTTC,.,TRBJ2-1,13,.,TRBV27
CASSLASGDGYTF,TGTGCCAGCAGCTTGGCCTCAGGGGATGGCTACACCTTC,.,TRBJ1-2,13,.,TRBV5-4
CASSRTGARRAFF,TGTGCCAGCAGCCGAACAGGGGCTCGAAGAGCTTTCTTT,TRBD1,TRBJ1-1,13,few,TRBV7-4
CASSMIVCFRNQPQHF,TGTGCCAGCAGCATGATAGTGTGTTTCCGGAATCAGCCCCAGCATTTT,.,TRBJ1-5,16,.,TRBV5-8
CASSEVSRDRGTLSSGNTIYF,TGTGCCAGCAGTGAAGTCAGCCGGGACAGGGGAACACTTAGCTCTGGAAACACCATATATTTT,TRBD1,TRBJ1-3,21,.,TRBV6-1
CASSKLAGPHTGELFF,TGTGCCAGTAGCAAACTAGCGGGGCCACACACCGGGGAGCTGTTTTTT,TRBD2,TRBJ2-2,16,.,TRBV19
CSVSRTGVYGYTF,TGCAGCGTCTCTAGGACAGGCGTCTATGGCTACACCTTC,TRBD1,TRBJ1-2,13,.,TRBV29-1
CASSLARPSGLAGGGETQYF,TGTGCCAGCAGCTTGGCCCGACCATCGGGACTAGCGGGGGGTGGGGAGACCCAGTACTTC,TRBD2,TRBJ2-5,20,.,TRBV5-4
CASSLERGILTDTQYF,TGTGCCAGCAGCTTAGAGCGGGGCATACTTACAGATACGCAGTATTTT,TRBD2,TRBJ2-3,16,.,TRBV7-9
CASSLRRGQSNTEAFF,TGTGCCAGCAGCCTACGACGCGGCCAGTCGAACACTGAAGCTTTCTTT,.,TRBJ1-1,16,.,TRBV11-2
CASSLNNRETQYF,TGTGCCAGCAGCCTAAATAATAGAGAGACCCAGTACTTC,.,TRBJ2-5,13,.,TRBV14
CASSRDTSNQPQHF,TGTGCCAGCAGCCGCGACACTAGCAATCAGCCCCAGCATTTT,.,TRBJ1-5,14,few,TRBV6-6
CASSVDSPGRANYGYTF,TGTGCCAGCAGCGTAGATTCTCCTGGCAGGGCGAACTATGGCTACACCTTC,.,TRBJ1-2,17,.,TRBV9
CASSAQGGSDTGELFF,TGTGCCAGCAGCGCCCAGGGGGGCTCGGACACCGGGGAGCTGTTTTTT,.,TRBJ2-2,16,once,TRBV7-9
CASSLPHRGHQETQYF,TGTGCCAGCAGCCTACCCCACAGGGGTCACCAAGAGACCCAGTACTTC,TRBD1,TRBJ2-5,16,.,TRBV7-2
CASSESREDYGYTF,TGTGCCAGCAGTGAGAGTAGGGAGGACTATGGCTACACCTTC,.,TRBJ1-2,14,.,TRBV2
CASSLVKGRGNGGSPLHF,TGCGCCAGCAGCTTGGTAAAGGGCCGCGGCAACGGAGGGTCACCCCTCCACTTT,.,TRBJ1-6,18,.,TRBV5-1
CASSLWDYPHEQYF,TGTGCCAGCAGCTTATGGGACTACCCGCACGAGCAGTACTTC,TRBD2,TRBJ2-7,14,.,TRBV7-6
CASSPLRGVRTPLHF,TGTGCCAGCAGCCCCCTTCGGGGGGTGAGGACACCCCTCCACTTT,.,TRBJ1-6,15,.,TRBV7-2
CASSLCPSGHPETQINEKLFF,TGTGCCAGCAGTTTATGTCCCTCGGGACACCCGGAAACTCAGATTAATGAAAAACTGTTTTTT,.,TRBJ1-4,21,.,TRBV28
CASSLGQEDSPLHF,TGTGCCAGCAGCTTAGGACAGGAGGACTCACCCCTCCACTTT,TRBD1,TRBJ1-6,14,.,TRBV7-3
CASSWGQGLATNEKLFF,TGTGCCAGCAGCTGGGGACAGGGACTCGCAACTAATGAAAAACTGTTTTTT,TRBD1,TRBJ1-4,17,.,TRBV7-2
CASSNSGGAPDTQYF,TGTGCCAGCAGCAACAGCGGGGGGGCCCCAGATACGCAGTATTTT,TRBD2,TRBJ2-3,15,.,TRBV7-6
CASSLIGVFSNTEAFF,TGTGCCAGCAGTCTTATAGGAGTTTTTTCGAACACTGAAGCTTTCTTT,.,TRBJ1-1,16,.,TRBV28
CASSLRDRGPYEQYF,TGTGCCAGCAGCCTCCGGGACAGGGGTCCCTACGAGCAGTACTTC,TRBD1,TRBJ2-7,15,.,TRBV5-4
CASRKATVPPFLYGYTF,TGCGCCAGCAGAAAAGCTACCGTTCCTCCATTTCTCTATGGCTACACCTTC,.,TRBJ1-2,17,.,TRBV5-1
CASSLAGEGRNTEAFF,TGTGCCAGCAGCTTGGCTGGAGAGGGCCGGAACACTGAAGCTTTCTTT,.,TRBJ1-1,16,.,TRBV7-8
CASSVATYRGTSSYNEQFF,TGTGCCAGCAGCGTAGCTACTTACCGCGGGACGTCGTCCTACAATGAGCAGTTCTTC,.,TRBJ2-1,19,few,TRBV9
CASSPQGNHRAYNEQFF,TGTGCCAGTAGTCCTCAGGGGAATCACAGGGCCTACAATGAGCAGTTCTTC,.,TRBJ2-1,17,.,TRBV19